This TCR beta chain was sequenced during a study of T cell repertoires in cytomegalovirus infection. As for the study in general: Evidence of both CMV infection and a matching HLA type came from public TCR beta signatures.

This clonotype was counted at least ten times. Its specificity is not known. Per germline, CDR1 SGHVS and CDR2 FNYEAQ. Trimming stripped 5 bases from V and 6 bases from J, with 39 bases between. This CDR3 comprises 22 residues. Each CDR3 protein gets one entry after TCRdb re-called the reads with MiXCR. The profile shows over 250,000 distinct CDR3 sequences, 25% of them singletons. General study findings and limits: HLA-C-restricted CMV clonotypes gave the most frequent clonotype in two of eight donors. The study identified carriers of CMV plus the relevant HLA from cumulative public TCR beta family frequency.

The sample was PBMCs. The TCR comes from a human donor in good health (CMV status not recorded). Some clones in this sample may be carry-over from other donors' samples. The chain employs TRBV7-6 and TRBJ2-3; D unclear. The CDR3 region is CASSRNLHQPPDGDSFGDTQYF. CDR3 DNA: TGTGCCAGCAGCCGTAACCTTCATCAGCCGCCCGATGGAGATTCATTTGGGGATACGCAGTATTTT.